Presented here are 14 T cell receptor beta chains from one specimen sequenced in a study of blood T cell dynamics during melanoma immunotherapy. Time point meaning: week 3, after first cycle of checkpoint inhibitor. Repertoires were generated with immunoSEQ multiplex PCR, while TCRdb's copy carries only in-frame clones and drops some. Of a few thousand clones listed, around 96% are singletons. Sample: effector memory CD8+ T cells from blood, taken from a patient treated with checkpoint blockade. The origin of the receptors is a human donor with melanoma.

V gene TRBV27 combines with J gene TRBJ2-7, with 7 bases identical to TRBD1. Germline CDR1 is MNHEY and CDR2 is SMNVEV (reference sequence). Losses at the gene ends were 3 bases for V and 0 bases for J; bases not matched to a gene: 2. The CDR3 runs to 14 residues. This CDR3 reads CASSLTGFSYEQYF. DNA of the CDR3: TGTGCCAGCAGTTTGACAGGGTTCTCCTACGAGCAGTACTTC.

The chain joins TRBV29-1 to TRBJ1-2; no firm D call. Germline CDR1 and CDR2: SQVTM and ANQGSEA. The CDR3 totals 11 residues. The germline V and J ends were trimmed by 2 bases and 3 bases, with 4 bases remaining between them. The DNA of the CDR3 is TGCAGCGTTGAACGGGACTATGGCTACACCTTC. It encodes CSVERDYGYTF.

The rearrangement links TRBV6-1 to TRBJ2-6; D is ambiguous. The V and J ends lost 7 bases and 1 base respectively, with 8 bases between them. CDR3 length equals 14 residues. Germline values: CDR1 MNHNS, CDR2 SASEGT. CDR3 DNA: TGTGCCAGCATGTGGGCTTCTGGGGCCAACGTCCTGACTTTC. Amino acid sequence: CASMWASGANVLTF.

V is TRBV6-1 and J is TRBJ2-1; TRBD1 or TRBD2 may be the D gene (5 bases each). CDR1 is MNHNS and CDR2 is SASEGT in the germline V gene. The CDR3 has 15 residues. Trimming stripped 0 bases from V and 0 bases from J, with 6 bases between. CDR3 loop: CASSEAGVSYNEQFF. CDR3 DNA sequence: TGTGCCAGCAGTGAAGCGGGGGTCTCCTACAATGAGCAGTTCTTC.

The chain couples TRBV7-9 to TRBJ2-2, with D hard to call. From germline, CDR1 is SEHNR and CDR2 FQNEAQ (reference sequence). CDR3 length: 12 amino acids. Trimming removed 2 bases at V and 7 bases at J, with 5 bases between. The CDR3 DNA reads TGTGCCAGCAGCTTATCGGACGGGGAGCTGTTTTTT. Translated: CASSLSDGELFF.

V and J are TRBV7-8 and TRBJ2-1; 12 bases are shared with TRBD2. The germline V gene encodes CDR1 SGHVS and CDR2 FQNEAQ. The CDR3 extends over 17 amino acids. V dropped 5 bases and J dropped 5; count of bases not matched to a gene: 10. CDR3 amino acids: CASSLTSGRPEDNEQFF. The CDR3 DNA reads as TGTGCCAGCAGCCTGACTAGCGGGAGACCCGAGGACAATGAGCAGTTCTTC.

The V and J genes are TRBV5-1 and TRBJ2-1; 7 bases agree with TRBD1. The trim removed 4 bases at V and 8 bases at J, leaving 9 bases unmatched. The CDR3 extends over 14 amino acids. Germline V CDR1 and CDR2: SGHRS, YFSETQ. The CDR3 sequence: CASSVDRVIDEQFF. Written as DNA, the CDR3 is TGCGCCAGCAGCGTCGACAGGGTTATAGATGAGCAGTTCTTC.

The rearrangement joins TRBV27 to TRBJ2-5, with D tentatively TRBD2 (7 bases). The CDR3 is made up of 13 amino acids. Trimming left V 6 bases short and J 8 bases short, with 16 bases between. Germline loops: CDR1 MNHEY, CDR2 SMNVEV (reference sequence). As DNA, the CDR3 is TGTGCCAGCAGGACAGCGGGACACAACACCCAGTACTTC. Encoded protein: CASRTAGHNTQYF.

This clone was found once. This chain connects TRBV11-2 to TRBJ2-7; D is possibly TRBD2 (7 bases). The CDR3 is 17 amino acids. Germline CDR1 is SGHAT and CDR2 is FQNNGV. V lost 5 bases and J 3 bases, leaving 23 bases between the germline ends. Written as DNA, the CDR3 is TGTGCCAGCAGCCAAGAGGGGCGGGGGCCTTCTTACTACGAGCAGTACTTC. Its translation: CASSQEGRGPSYYEQYF.

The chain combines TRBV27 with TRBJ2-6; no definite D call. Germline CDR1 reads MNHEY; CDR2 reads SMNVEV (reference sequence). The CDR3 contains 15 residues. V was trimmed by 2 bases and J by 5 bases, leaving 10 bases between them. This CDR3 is CASSLRQPRANVLTF. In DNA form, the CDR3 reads TGTGCCAGCAGTTTACGTCAGCCTAGGGCCAACGTCCTGACTTTC.

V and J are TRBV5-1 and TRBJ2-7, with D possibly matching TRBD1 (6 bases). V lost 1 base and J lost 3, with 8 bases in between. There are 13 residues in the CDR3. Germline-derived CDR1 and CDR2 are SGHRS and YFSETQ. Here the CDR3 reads CASSLTGFYEQYF. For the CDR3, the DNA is TGCGCCAGCAGCTTGACAGGGTTCTACGAGCAGTACTTC.

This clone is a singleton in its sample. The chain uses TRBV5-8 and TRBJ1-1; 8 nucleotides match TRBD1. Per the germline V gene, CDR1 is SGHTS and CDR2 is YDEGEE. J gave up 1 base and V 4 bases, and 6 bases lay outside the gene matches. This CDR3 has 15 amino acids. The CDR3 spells CASSHRGGQNTEAFF. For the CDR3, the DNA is TGTGCCAGCAGCCACAGGGGGGGGCAGAACACTGAAGCTTTCTTT.

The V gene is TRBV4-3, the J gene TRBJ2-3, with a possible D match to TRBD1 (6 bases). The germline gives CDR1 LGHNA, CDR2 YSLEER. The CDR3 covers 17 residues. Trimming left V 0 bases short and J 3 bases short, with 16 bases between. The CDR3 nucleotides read TGCGCCAGCAGCCAAGATCCCCTAGGGGGTTGGACAGATACGCAGTATTTT. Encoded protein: CASSQDPLGGWTDTQYF.

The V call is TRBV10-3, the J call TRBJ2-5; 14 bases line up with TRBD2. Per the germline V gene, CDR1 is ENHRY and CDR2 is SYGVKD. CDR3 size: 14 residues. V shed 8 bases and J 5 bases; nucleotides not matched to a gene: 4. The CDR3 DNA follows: TGTGCCATCGGCCGACTAGCGGGGGGGGAGACCCAGTACTTC. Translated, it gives CAIGRLAGGETQYF.